These 26 T cell receptor beta chains originate from one sample sequenced in a study of T cell repertoires in cytomegalovirus infection. From the reads, TCRdb called clonotypes with MiXCR, one entry per CDR3 protein. The data hold roughly 320,000 distinct CDR3 sequences, with around 9.6% observed a single time. The sequenced material came from PBMCs. These TCRs come from a human donor in good health (CMV status not recorded). Some clones in this sample may be carry-over from other donors' samples.

This clonotype was observed many times. CDR3 DNA sequence: TGTGCCAGCAGTTACCCTACTAGCGGGGTCTACAATGAGCAGTTCTTC. Its protein product is CASSYPTSGVYNEQFF. The chain combines TRBV6-2 or TRBV6-3 with TRBJ2-1, with 10 bases matching TRBD2. The CDR3 runs 16 residues. CDR1 is MNHEY, CDR2 SVGEGT, per germline. The J segment lost 3 bases and the V segment lost 2 bases, leaving 4 bases of the junction unmatched.

Many counts were recorded for this clonotype. The genes are TRBV25-1 and TRBJ1-5, with D perhaps TRBD1 (5 bases). Germline values: CDR1 MGHDK, CDR2 SYGVNS. The CDR3 runs 16 residues. The V gene lost 1 base and the J gene lost 7 bases, with 17 bases spanning the gap. The CDR3 nucleotides are TGTGCCAGCAGTGAATTTCCGGGGCCATTGAAACAGCCCCAGCATTTT. Translation gives CASSEFPGPLKQPQHF. Full variable domain (rest looked up from reference TRBV25-1 and TRBJ1-5): EADIYQTPRYLVIGTGKKITLECSQTMGHDKMYWYQQDPGMELHLIHYSYGVNSTEKGDLSSESTVSRIRTEHFPLTLESARPSHTSQYLCASSEFPGPLKQPQHFGDGTRLSIL.

As concerns this clonotype: Just one base apart from a much larger clone, this may be a read error. J is TRBJ1-2 and V is TRBV24-1, with D unresolved. The CDR3 length is 15 residues. Germline V gene lookup returns CDR1 KGHDR and CDR2 SFDVKD. The DNA of the CDR3 is TGTGCCACCAGTGATCCGGACGGAGGATCATATGGCTACTCCTTC. Its translation is CATSDPDGGSYGYSF.

This chain uses TRBV15 with TRBJ2-1, with TRBD1 matching 7 bases. V was clipped by 1 base and J by 12 bases; unmatched bases: 6. The CDR3 spans 13 residues. Germline lookup yields CDR1 LNHNV and CDR2 YYDKDF (reference sequence). The CDR3 DNA follows: TGTGCCACCAGCAGAGTTGCGGCAGGGGGGCAGTTCTTC. Translating it yields CATSRVAAGGQFF.

This clonotype was detected many times. The chain joins TRBV20-1 to TRBJ2-4; 9 nucleotides match TRBD1. The CDR3 sequence is 17 residues long. Looked up from germline, CDR1 is DFQATT and CDR2 is SNEGSKA (reference sequence). V was pared by 5 bases and J by 0 bases, with 11 bases of the junction left unmatched. In DNA form, the CDR3 reads TGCAGTGCTCTGAGGGACAGGGCCCAGCTAGCCAAAAACATTCAGTACTTC. Amino acid sequence: CSALRDRAQLAKNIQYF.

In this sample, this clonotype turned up many times. The chain has TRBV20-1 and TRBJ1-5, with D unclear. This CDR3 comprises 12 residues. Between the trimmed V and J ends, which lost 5 bases and 3 bases, there was a span of 8 bases. Germline CDR1 DFQATT, CDR2 SNEGSKA (reference sequence). The CDR3 here is CSAYDTNQPQHF. CDR3 coding DNA: TGCAGTGCTTACGACACCAATCAGCCCCAGCATTTT.

This clonotype was observed many times. V gene TRBV7-2 combines with J gene TRBJ2-3; 10 bases fit TRBD2. V gave up 2 bases and J gave up 3 bases; unmatched junction bases: 8. The CDR3 has 17 residues. Germline V gene sequence: CDR1 SGHTA, CDR2 FQGNSA. CDR3 in amino acids: CASSLFSGGVSTDTQYF. The CDR3 DNA follows: TGTGCCAGCAGCTTATTCAGCGGGGGGGTTAGTACAGATACGCAGTATTTT.

This clonotype was seen many times. J is TRBJ2-3 and V is TRBV12-3 or TRBV12-4; 11 bases are shared with TRBD1. This CDR3 is 15 amino acids long. V shed 6 bases and J 4 bases; nucleotides not matched to a gene: 6. The CDR3 nucleotides are TGTGCCAGCAGGTTGAGGACAGGGGGCGCAGATACGCAGTATTTT. Encoded protein: CASRLRTGGADTQYF.

This clonotype was observed a handful of times. The chain employs TRBV20-1 and TRBJ2-5; no definite D call. Germline V CDR1 and CDR2: DFQATT, SNEGSKA (reference sequence). Trimming pared 3 bases from V and 1 base from J, leaving 6 bases between. The CDR3 is 12 amino acids. Written as DNA, the CDR3 is TGCAGTGCTAGGAGGAGCCAAGAGACCCAGTACTTC. Protein product: CSARRSQETQYF.

This clonotype has only a few counts. For the CDR3, the DNA is TGTGCCAGCAGTTGGGGAGGATACACAGATACGCAGTATTTT. It encodes CASSWGGYTDTQYF. The gene calls are TRBV12-3 or TRBV12-4 and TRBJ2-3, with D tentatively TRBD2 (6 bases). CDR3 length: 14 residues. With 4 bases removed from V and 2 bases from J, the gap between germline ends came to 10 bases.

This CDR3 reads CASSLTGTSGGGQDTQYF. The CDR3 nucleotides are TGCGCCAGCAGCCTTACCGGGACTAGCGGGGGGGGCCAAGATACGCAGTATTTT. The chain couples TRBV5-1 to TRBJ2-3; 16 nucleotides agree with TRBD2. Looked up from germline, CDR1 is SGHRS and CDR2 is YFSETQ. The CDR3 totals 18 residues. The V segment lost 4 bases and the J segment 5 bases; nucleotides outside the gene matches: 10.

This clonotype was detected ten times or more. The V gene is TRBV28, the J gene TRBJ1-5; D unresolved. CDR1 is MDHEN, CDR2 SYDVKM, per germline. Trimming pared 1 base from V and 0 bases from J, leaving 10 bases between. The CDR3 is 16 residues long. This CDR3 reads CASSLLRAYSNQPQHF. CDR3 nucleotide sequence: TGTGCCAGCAGTTTATTGAGGGCCTATAGCAATCAGCCCCAGCATTTT.

The table lists this clonotype with many counts. This rearrangement joins TRBV2 to TRBJ2-2, with a possible D match to TRBD1 (6 bases). This CDR3 has 13 amino acids. The germline CDR1 and CDR2 sequences are SNHLY and FYNNEI. V gave up 5 bases and J gave up 4 bases, with 8 bases separating them. The CDR3 DNA reads as TGTGCCAGCAGTCAGGGGTCCACCGGGGAGCTGTTTTTT. Protein product: CASSQGSTGELFF.

This clonotype was observed at least ten times. The V call is TRBV7-2, the J call TRBJ2-2; 12 bases align to TRBD2. The CDR3 is 17 residues long. Trimming removed 3 bases from V and 5 bases from J; junction bases left unmatched: 7. Germline CDR1 SGHTA, CDR2 FQGNSA. CDR3 region: CASSFPLAGGRTGELFF. The CDR3 bases are TGTGCCAGCAGCTTTCCACTAGCGGGGGGCCGGACCGGGGAGCTGTTTTTT.

The table lists this clonotype with many counts. This chain uses TRBV6-2 or TRBV6-3 with TRBJ2-1; 8 positions match TRBD2. CDR3 length: 15 amino acids. The germline CDR1 and CDR2 sequences are MNHEY and SVGEGT. With V trimmed by 4 bases and J by 4 bases, 6 bases remained unmatched. The CDR3 reads CASSSERGPYNEQFF. The CDR3 coding sequence is TGTGCCAGCAGTTCGGAGCGGGGGCCTTACAATGAGCAGTTCTTC.

Comment on this clonotype: One end of the junction varies from germline; a read error may be responsible. V usage is TRBV7-8 and J usage is TRBJ1-1; D remains unclear. Germline V gives CDR1 SGHVS, CDR2 FQNEAQ. The CDR3 consists of 13 residues. Here the CDR3 reads CASSLRQNTDAFF. CDR3 bases: TGTGCCAGCAGCCTGAGACAAAACACTGACGCTTTCTTT.

This clonotype has a count of ten or more. The chain uses TRBV29-1 and TRBJ1-2, with D perhaps matching TRBD1 (6 bases). The CDR3 contains 13 residues. The ends were cut back, 7 bases at V and 8 bases at J, with 20 bases in the middle. The germline gives CDR1 SQVTM, CDR2 ANQGSEA. In DNA form, the CDR3 reads TGCAGCGCCGAAGGGGGGCGCCTAGAAGGCTACACCTTC. Translating gives CSAEGGRLEGYTF.

This clonotype was observed at least ten times. This chain joins TRBV7-2 and TRBJ2-1; 8 bases align to TRBD1. The CDR3 is 12 amino acids. After removal of 3 bases from V and 9 bases from J, the junction contained 1 base not matched to a gene. Germline-derived CDR1 and CDR2 are SGHTA and FQGNSA. CDR3 DNA sequence: TGTGCCAGCAGCTTGGGACAGGTTGAGCAGTTCTTC. The encoded protein is CASSLGQVEQFF.

There are many counts of this clonotype. The J gene is TRBJ2-1, the V gene TRBV6-1; D remains ambiguous. Per germline, CDR1 MNHNS and CDR2 SASEGT. V dropped 5 bases and J dropped 9 bases, with 11 bases sitting between them. The CDR3 loop spans 12 amino acids. The CDR3: CASSPHITEQFF. As DNA, the CDR3 is TGTGCCAGCAGTCCCCATATTACTGAGCAGTTCTTC.

This clonotype was observed a handful of times. This chain joins TRBV28 and TRBJ2-5, with D perhaps being TRBD1 or TRBD2 (5 bases each). V dropped 3 bases and J dropped 4 bases, with 15 bases sitting between them. The CDR3 length is 15 residues. Germline V gene sequence: CDR1 MDHEN, CDR2 SYDVKM. The CDR3, as DNA: TGTGCCAGCAGTTTTGAGCTTGGGACCTTAGAGACCCAGTACTTC. Translated: CASSFELGTLETQYF. The whole variable domain, remainder taken from reference TRBV28 and TRBJ2-5, is DVKVTQSSRYLVKRTGEKVFLECVQDMDHENMFWYRQDPGLGLRLIYFSYDVKMKEKGDIPEGYSVSREKKERFSLILESASTNQTSMYLCASSFELGTLETQYFGPGTRLLVL.

This clonotype was counted at least ten times. This sequence joins TRBV20-1 and TRBJ1-6, with a tentative D call TRBD1 (6 bases). The V end was cut by 6 bases, the J end by 0 bases, with 18 bases between. Germline CDR1 is DFQATT and CDR2 is SNEGSKA (reference sequence). CDR3 length equals 17 residues. The CDR3 loop is CSARGGGGSSYNSPLHF. CDR3 nucleotide sequence: TGCAGTGCGAGGGGGGGGGGTGGGAGCTCCTATAATTCACCCCTCCACTTT.

This clonotype was seen ten or more times. The chain is built from TRBV10-3 and TRBJ2-3; D gene uncertain. The CDR3 loop spans 13 amino acids. Trimming stripped 2 bases from V and 2 bases from J, with 5 bases between. Germline V CDR1 and CDR2: ENHRY, SYGVKD. CDR3 bases: TGTGCCATCAGTGAGAGGTACACAGATACGCAGTATTTT. Translation gives CAISERYTDTQYF.

The chain is built from TRBV19 and TRBJ1-6, with 7 bases fitting TRBD1. CDR1 and CDR2 from the germline V gene are LNHDA and SQIVND (reference sequence). This CDR3 is 16 amino acids long. V shed 6 bases and J 6 bases; nucleotides not matched to a gene: 11. The CDR3 reads CASRKGEGGTNSPLHF. Here the CDR3 DNA reads TGTGCCAGTAGAAAAGGTGAAGGGGGCACTAATTCACCCCTCCACTTT.

The sample holds many counts of this clonotype. V is TRBV6-5 and J is TRBJ1-1; 9 bases align to TRBD1. From germline, CDR1 is MNHEY and CDR2 SVGAGI. With 6 bases clipped from V and 1 base from J, the junction kept 3 bases outside the gene matches. The CDR3 covers 14 residues. CDR3 nucleotides: TGTGCCAGCAGGGAGGGACAGGGGAACACTGAAGCTTTCTTT. Protein: CASREGQGNTEAFF.

This clonotype was observed many times. The chain combines TRBV20-1 with TRBJ2-3, with 7 bases aligning to TRBD2. The CDR3 is made up of 13 amino acids. The germline gives CDR1 DFQATT, CDR2 SNEGSKA (reference sequence). V trimming: 6 bases; J trimming: 3 bases; junction bases outside the gene matches: 6. The CDR3 reads CSASHGGTDTQYF. The DNA for the CDR3 is TGCAGTGCCTCACACGGGGGGACAGATACGCAGTATTTT.

This chain links TRBV4-2 with TRBJ2-5; D is perhaps TRBD2 (6 bases). Germline values: CDR1 LGHNA, CDR2 YNFKEQ. CDR3 length: 15 residues. Trimming left V 4 bases short and J 1 base short, with 13 bases between. The CDR3 DNA is TGTGCCAGCAGCCGCCCGGGACTTAGCCAAGAGACCCAGTACTTC. This sequence encodes CASSRPGLSQETQYF.